Below, 27 T cell receptor beta chains from the same sample are listed, as sequenced in a study of CD8+ T cells in alopecia areata. This sample's treatment: oral pan-JAK inhibitor, 5-10 mg twice daily. RNA extraction was followed by reverse transcription into cDNA, which acted as the sequencing template. The table came from immunoSEQ multiplex PCR; TCRdb's copy has only in-frame clones and leaves some out. This table has around 200,000 clones, about 60% appearing once. Material: CD8+ T cells sorted from blood, obtained at week 24, from a patient treated with tofacitinib. The source is a human donor with alopecia areata.

The V and J genes are TRBV29-1 and TRBJ2-6; 7 nucleotides agree with TRBD1. The germline V gene encodes CDR1 SQVTM and CDR2 ANQGSEA. The J segment lost 0 bases and the V segment lost 6 bases, leaving 11 bases of the junction unmatched. The CDR3 consists of 17 residues. Written as DNA, the CDR3 is TGCAGCGTCGCCGGGACAGAGGATCTCTCTGGGGCCAACGTCCTGACTTTC. Its protein product is CSVAGTEDLSGANVLTF.

V usage is TRBV9 and J usage is TRBJ1-5; weak D call: TRBD1 (6 bases). V was trimmed by 5 bases and J by 7 bases, leaving 16 bases between them. Germline V gene data show CDR1 as SGDLS and CDR2 as YYNGEE. The CDR3 runs to 14 residues. The CDR3 coding sequence is TGTGCCAGCAGTCCCGACAGGAACGGCCAGCCCCAGCATTTT. Translated: CASSPDRNGQPQHF.

Remarks on this clone: Other DNA sequences in the sample encode the same CDR3. The gene calls are TRBV7-9 and TRBJ2-7; maybe TRBD2 (6 bases). V shed 4 bases and J shed 3 bases, with 7 bases lying between them. The CDR3 length is 12 residues. CDR1 is SEHNR, CDR2 FQNEAQ, per germline (reference sequence). As DNA, the CDR3 is TGTGCCAGCAGCTCGGGACTCTACGAGCAGTACTTC. This sequence encodes CASSSGLYEQYF.

This clone was seen ten or more times. The chain joins TRBV2 to TRBJ1-4; unclear D gene. V lost 6 bases and J lost 4, with 9 bases in between. Germline V gene data show CDR1 as SNHLY and CDR2 as FYNNEI. The CDR3 is made up of 13 amino acids. CDR3 in amino acids: CASSRAFNEKLFF. CDR3 sequence (DNA): TGTGCCAGCAGCCGGGCCTTTAATGAAAAACTGTTTTTT.

V usage is TRBV9 and J usage is TRBJ2-3; D unresolved. CDR3 size: 10 residues. The germline CDR1 and CDR2 sequences are SGDLS and YYNGEE. The V end lost 7 bases, the J end lost 6 bases, and 6 bases lay between the germline ends. In DNA form, the CDR3 reads TGTGCCAGCGCTGGGGATACGCAGTATTTT. It codes for CASAGDTQYF.

This clone came up a few times. The same CDR3 can be traced to other DNA sequences in this sample. The chain employs TRBV5-1 and TRBJ2-1, with D hard to call. The germline CDR1 and CDR2 sequences are SGHRS and YFSETQ. V was cut by 0 bases and J by 6 bases, with 4 bases left in between. The CDR3 consists of 12 residues. The CDR3 loop reads CASSLAGNEQFF. The CDR3 DNA reads TGCGCCAGCAGCTTGGCCGGCAATGAGCAGTTCTTC.

The chain links TRBV29-1 to TRBJ2-1; no clear D. CDR3 size: 16 residues. Germline CDR1 and CDR2: SQVTM and ANQGSEA. V lost 4 bases and J lost 0, with 16 bases in between. CDR3 sequence (DNA): TGCAGCGTTGTGACTTCCGGCCCGAGCTCCTACAATGAGCAGTTCTTC. Its protein product is CSVVTSGPSSYNEQFF.

The rearrangement links TRBV30 to TRBJ2-7; TRBD1 matches 10 bases. This CDR3 comprises 14 residues. CDR1 GTSNPN and CDR2 SVGIG come from the germline V gene (reference sequence). With 2 bases clipped from V and 3 bases from J, the junction kept 4 bases outside the gene matches. In DNA form, the CDR3 reads TGTGCCTGGAGTTCCGGGACAGGGGACTACGAGCAGTACTTC. Residues: CAWSSGTGDYEQYF.

The rearrangement joins TRBV9 to TRBJ2-7, with D uncertain. CDR1 is SGDLS, CDR2 YYNGEE, per germline. The V gene lost 0 bases and the J gene lost 4 bases, with 8 bases spanning the gap. The CDR3 totals 13 residues. CDR3: CASSVGATYEQYF. The CDR3 DNA is TGTGCCAGCAGCGTAGGAGCTACTTACGAGCAGTACTTC. Complete variable domain (other parts from reference TRBV9 and TRBJ2-7): DSGVTQTPKHLITATGQRVTLRCSPRSGDLSVYWYQQSLDQGLQFLIQYYNGEERAKGNILERFSAQQFPDLHSELNLSSLELGDSALYFCASSVGATYEQYFGPGTRLTVT.

The chain is built from TRBV2 and TRBJ2-5; the D gene is possibly TRBD2 (6 bases). This CDR3 spans 14 amino acids. Germline V gene data show CDR1 as SNHLY and CDR2 as FYNNEI. Trimming stripped 7 bases from V and 2 bases from J, with 14 bases between. The CDR3 nucleotides are TGTGCCAGCAATTCTTTAGGGAGGCAAGAGACCCAGTACTTC. Translating it yields CASNSLGRQETQYF.

The chain uses TRBV29-1 and TRBJ1-2; D uncertain. The germline V and J ends were trimmed by 5 bases and 3 bases, with 7 bases remaining between them. The length of the CDR3 is 11 residues. Germline loops: CDR1 SQVTM, CDR2 ANQGSEA. Here the CDR3 reads CSVQVYYGYTF. CDR3 nucleotide sequence: TGCAGCGTTCAGGTCTACTATGGCTACACCTTC.

This rearrangement joins TRBV9 to TRBJ2-1; weak D call: TRBD1 (5 bases). CDR1 and CDR2 from the germline V gene are SGDLS and YYNGEE. The V gene lost 4 bases and the J gene lost 3 bases, with 11 bases spanning the gap. The length of the CDR3 is 14 residues. The CDR3: CASSPKGDYNEQFF. The CDR3 DNA reads TGTGCCAGCAGCCCAAAAGGGGACTACAATGAGCAGTTCTTC.

The genes are TRBV10-3 and TRBJ1-1; tentatively, D is TRBD1 (5 bases). Trimming stripped 10 bases from V and 1 base from J, with 13 bases between. The CDR3 is 13 residues long. Germline assignment: CDR1 ENHRY and CDR2 SYGVKD. CDR3 sequence reads: CATGPTGNTEAFF. The CDR3 region has the DNA TGTGCCACCGGCCCCACAGGGAACACTGAAGCTTTCTTT.

This clone came up a few times. V is TRBV29-1 and J is TRBJ1-2; no clear D. The CDR3 length is 14 residues. Germline lookup yields CDR1 SQVTM and CDR2 ANQGSEA. Trimming cost V 5 bases and J 2 bases, with 15 bases left between them. CDR3 region: CSVPAGRRNYGYTF. CDR3 in DNA: TGCAGCGTTCCTGCGGGCAGACGGAACTATGGCTACACCTTC.

The gene calls are TRBV12-5 and TRBJ2-7, with 9 bases fitting TRBD1. V lost 6 bases and J lost 4; bases outside the gene matches: 7. This CDR3 is 14 amino acids long. Germline CDR1 and CDR2: LGHNT and FRNRAP. CDR3 region: CASGYGQGIYEQYF. The CDR3 DNA follows: TGTGCTAGTGGCTACGGACAGGGGATTTACGAGCAGTACTTC.

The CDR3 DNA reads as TGTGCCACCAGCAAACCGGGACAGGGGCTCCTTAAACAGCCCCAGCATTTT. This codes for CATSKPGQGLLKQPQHF. This chain connects TRBV15 to TRBJ1-5; 10 bases map to TRBD1. The V gene's germline CDR1 is LNHNV and CDR2 YYDKDF (reference sequence). The J segment lost 7 bases and the V segment lost 4 bases, leaving 13 bases of the junction unmatched. This CDR3 comprises 17 residues.

This clone was picked up one time. The genes are TRBV27 and TRBJ1-1; D not resolved. The CDR3 sequence is 12 residues long. Trimming took off 5 bases at V and 6 bases at J, with 10 bases between the two ends. Germline V CDR1 and CDR2: MNHEY, SMNVEV (reference sequence). The DNA for the CDR3 is TGTGCCAGCAGTCCGATCGGGTCTGAAGCTTTCTTT. The encoded protein is CASSPIGSEAFF.

V gene TRBV9 combines with J gene TRBJ2-7, with D unresolved. V lost 4 bases and J 9 bases, leaving 8 bases between the germline ends. Looked up from germline, CDR1 is SGDLS and CDR2 is YYNGEE. The CDR3 extends over 10 amino acids. The CDR3 bases are TGTGCCAGCAGCCCCAATGTGCAGTACTTC. Protein product: CASSPNVQYF.

This chain links TRBV5-6 with TRBJ2-7, with TRBD2 as a possible D gene (6 bases). Germline V CDR1 and CDR2: SGHDT, YYEEEE. The CDR3 runs 14 residues. Trimming pared 0 bases from V and 4 bases from J, leaving 11 bases between. In DNA, the CDR3 is TGTGCCAGCAGCTTGGGGGACTCTCCGTACGAGCAGTACTTC. Protein product: CASSLGDSPYEQYF.

The chain is built from TRBV6-5 and TRBJ2-3, with 8 positions matching TRBD2. The length of the CDR3 is 15 residues. Germline CDR1 MNHEY, CDR2 SVGAGI. V lost 2 bases and J lost 4; bases outside the gene matches: 5. The CDR3 reads CASSYKRGRADTQYF. CDR3 nucleotides: TGTGCCAGCAGTTACAAGCGGGGGCGGGCAGATACGCAGTATTTT.

V is TRBV30 and J is TRBJ2-5; D unresolved. Germline V gene lookup returns CDR1 GTSNPN and CDR2 SVGIG (reference sequence). V was shortened by 1 base and J by 6 bases, with 9 bases between the two germline ends. This CDR3 spans 12 amino acids. CDR3 amino acids: CAWSGGAKTQYF. In DNA form, the CDR3 reads TGTGCCTGGAGTGGGGGTGCAAAGACCCAGTACTTC.

The genes are TRBV4-2 and TRBJ2-5, with TRBD2 matching 13 bases. The length of the CDR3 is 15 residues. Per germline, CDR1 LGHNA and CDR2 YNFKEQ. The junction had 1 base not matched to a gene; V was cut back by 2 bases and J by 4 bases. The CDR3 nucleotides read TGTGCCAGCAGCCAACGGACTAGCGGGGGAGAGACCCAGTACTTC. It is translated as CASSQRTSGGETQYF.

This clone was seen once. J is TRBJ2-7 and V is TRBV7-8, with D unresolved. Trimming left V 5 bases short and J 4 bases short, with 12 bases between. The CDR3 runs to 13 residues. Germline assignment: CDR1 SGHVS and CDR2 FQNEAQ. The CDR3 DNA sequence: TGTGCCAGCAGCCGAGCTGCCGCATACGAGCAGTACTTC. Translated, it gives CASSRAAAYEQYF.

The gene calls are TRBV30 and TRBJ1-5; 7 bases fit TRBD1. Germline V gene lookup returns CDR1 GTSNPN and CDR2 SVGIG (reference sequence). V gave up 2 bases and J gave up 7 bases; unmatched junction bases: 5. The CDR3 length is 13 residues. CDR3 nucleotides: TGTGCCTGGAGTCCGAACAGGGGCCAGCCCCAGCATTTT. Its protein is CAWSPNRGQPQHF.

CDR3 bases: TGTGCCAGCAGTGAAGGGACAGGGTATTATGGCTACACCTTC. It encodes CASSEGTGYYGYTF. The chain has TRBV25-1 and TRBJ1-2; 9 nucleotides match TRBD1. Germline values: CDR1 MGHDK, CDR2 SYGVNS. Unmatched junction bases numbered 3, after V lost 2 bases and J lost 5 bases. The CDR3 runs 14 residues.

This clone was counted a few times. This rearrangement joins TRBV19 to TRBJ1-5; D unclear. Trimming shortened V by 5 bases and J by 4 bases, and 15 bases separated the two germline ends. The CDR3 has 15 residues. Germline V gene sequence: CDR1 LNHDA, CDR2 SQIVND (reference sequence). The CDR3 DNA reads TGTGCCAGTAGTGAGGCCCCGGGCTGGAATCAGCCCCAGCATTTT. It translates to CASSEAPGWNQPQHF.

The rearrangement uses TRBV30 and TRBJ2-3; D gene ambiguous. V was trimmed by 5 bases and J by 5 bases, leaving 5 bases between them. Per germline, CDR1 GTSNPN and CDR2 SVGIG (reference sequence). The CDR3 runs 10 residues. The CDR3 coding sequence is TGTGCCTGGGAACTAGATACGCAGTATTTT. This codes for CAWELDTQYF.